This T cell receptor (beta chain) emerged from a study of T cell changes during pregnancy in multiple sclerosis. The CDR3 is made up of 16 amino acids. The repertoire was sequenced with immunoSEQ multiplex PCR; TCRdb's copy has only in-frame clones and lacks some. The sample contains 100,000 or so clones, 92% of which appear only once. This clonotype originated in a female donor with multiple sclerosis, enrolled in a pregnancy study. This specimen was peripheral blood, taken after pregnancy. The rearrangement uses TRBV21-1 and TRBJ1-6; no check of the table's D call, TRBD1, against the DNA was made. TRBV21-1 is marked as a pseudogene. For the CDR3, the DNA is TGTGCCAGCAGCAAGCCGGGACAGAAGACTAATTCACCCCTCCACTTT. Translated, it gives CASSKPGQKTNSPLHF.